The clone carrying this TCR beta chain was seen a few times. The target antigen is unknown. This entry comes from a study of radiotherapy plus CTLA-4 blockade in lung cancer. Ipilimumab-mediated CTLA-4 blockade plus focal radiation was given to patients having chemo-refractory metastatic non-small-cell lung cancer. The CDR3 has 14 amino acids. Trimming removed 1 base from V and 10 bases from J, with 11 bases in between. The germline gives CDR1 SGHDN, CDR2 FVKESK. This table comes from immunoSEQ multiplex PCR, and its TCRdb copy is limited to in-frame clones, with some not included. The table records 71,000 or so clones, around nine tenths of them present only once. Study conclusions and caveats: Tumor-derived TCR clones expanded in blood after radiotherapy plus ipilimumab. Early shifts in blood T cell clones, with interferon-beta, reportedly predicted response best.

Material: peripheral blood, obtained from a patient treated with radiotherapy plus ipilimumab. The chain recombines TRBV14 with TRBJ1-6; D gene unclear. The source of this sequence is a human donor with non-small cell lung cancer who had stable disease on radiotherapy plus ipilimumab. CDR3 loop: CASSQVLYRSPLHF. Written as DNA, the CDR3 is TGTGCCAGCAGCCAAGTTTTGTATCGATCACCCCTCCACTTT. Supplemented by reference TRBV14 and TRBJ1-6, the full variable domain reads EAGVTQFPSHSVIEKGQTVTLRCDPISGHDNLYWYRRVMGKEIKFLLHFVKESKQDESGMPNNRFLAERTGGTYSTLKVQPAELEDSGVYFCASSQVLYRSPLHFGNGTRLTVT.